The 9 T cell receptor beta chains in this list originate from one sample, sequenced in a study of blood T cell repertoires in COVID-19. Produced via immunoSEQ multiplex PCR; TCRdb's table is partial and in-frame only. There are over 200,000 clones in the sample; 70% to 90% occur only once, and under 14% lies in the top ten. Sequences were obtained from PBMCs or T cells enriched from blood (not recorded which). Every receptor here comes from a man aged 25 to 45 who had recovered from COVID-19.

The CDR3 DNA is TGTGCCAGCTCACCAACAGGGGATCTGGACTACACCTTC. Translating it yields CASSPTGDLDYTF. The J gene is TRBJ1-2, the V gene TRBV18; 7 nucleotides align to TRBD1. Looked up from germline, CDR1 is KGHSH and CDR2 is LQKENI. The V segment lost 2 bases and the J segment 10 bases; nucleotides outside the gene matches: 7. The CDR3 contains 13 residues.

This clone was seen only a few times. This sequence joins TRBV3-1 (or the pseudogene TRBV3-2) and TRBJ1-2; D gene uncertain. Trimming stripped 5 bases from V and 9 bases from J, with 16 bases between. Germline assignment: CDR1 LGHDT and CDR2 YNNKEL (reference sequence). The length of the CDR3 is 13 residues. This CDR3 reads CASSTLGRSSYTF. The CDR3 region has the DNA TGTGCCAGCAGCACCCTCGGGAGGTCGAGCTACACCTTC.

The chain employs TRBV10-3 and TRBJ2-7; possible D gene TRBD1, 6 bases. The V gene lost 6 bases and the J gene lost 2 bases, with 14 bases spanning the gap. From germline, CDR1 is ENHRY and CDR2 SYGVKD. CDR3 length equals 14 residues. CDR3 sequence: CAISPGQIAYEQYF. The CDR3 DNA reads TGTGCCATCAGCCCGGGACAAATTGCCTACGAGCAGTACTTC.

The gene calls are TRBV5-6 and TRBJ1-2, with D unresolved. V lost 4 bases to trimming and J lost 4 bases, with 11 bases between them. The CDR3 runs to 13 residues. Germline V CDR1 and CDR2: SGHDT, YYEEEE. CDR3 nucleotides: TGTGCCAGCAGCCCCGGTGTCGGCTATGGCTACACCTTC. This sequence encodes CASSPGVGYGYTF.

This chain connects TRBV3-1 (or the pseudogene TRBV3-2) to TRBJ1-5, with D hard to call. V gave up 0 bases and J gave up 9 bases, with 9 bases separating them. CDR1 is LGHDT, CDR2 YNNKEL, per germline (reference sequence). The CDR3 runs 13 residues. The CDR3: CASSQESDSPQHF. The CDR3 DNA sequence: TGTGCCAGCAGCCAAGAGTCAGATTCGCCCCAGCATTTT.

The chain links TRBV30 to TRBJ2-6, with a tentative D call TRBD1 (6 bases). This CDR3 has 14 residues. CDR1 GTSNPN and CDR2 SVGIG come from the germline V gene (reference sequence). The V and J ends lost 4 bases and 2 bases respectively, with 9 bases between them. For the CDR3, the DNA is TGTGCCTGGAACCACAGGGCTGGGGCCAACGTCCTGACTTTC. Translated, it gives CAWNHRAGANVLTF.

The rearrangement uses TRBV4-2 and TRBJ2-3, with a weak D call TRBD1 (8 bases). Germline CDR1 and CDR2: LGHNA and YNFKEQ. This CDR3 is 16 amino acids long. The V gene lost 2 bases and the J gene lost 4 bases, with 16 bases spanning the gap. CDR3 sequence: CASSQLTGGGADTQYF. The CDR3 DNA reads as TGTGCCAGCAGCCAACTCACAGGGGGGGGTGCAGATACGCAGTATTTT.

This rearrangement joins TRBV5-1 to TRBJ1-4; D is uncertain. Trimming took off 3 bases at V and 3 bases at J, with 9 bases between the two ends. This CDR3 is built from 14 residues. CDR1 and CDR2 from the germline V gene are SGHRS and YFSETQ. CDR3 sequence (DNA): TGCGCCAGCAGCTCGGGGAGAGCTAATGAAAAACTGTTTTTT. Protein sequence: CASSSGRANEKLFF.

The chain has TRBV12-3 or TRBV12-4 and TRBJ2-7; D unclear. The CDR3 is 13 residues long. V shed 6 bases and J shed 0 bases, with 9 bases lying between them. CDR3 protein: CASSLLSSYEQYF. The CDR3 bases are TGTGCCAGCAGCCTCCTAAGCTCCTACGAGCAGTACTTC.